These T cell receptor beta chains were read from a single sample in a study of cytomegalovirus exposure and HLA in healthy donors. Measured with immunoSEQ multiplex PCR; TCRdb has only the in-frame clones, and not every one. The profile shows 110,000 or so clones, approximately 76% of them singletons. The material sequenced was PBMCs. The source of these receptors is a man aged 45-65 years in good health and CMV-seropositive. Both conserved end residues are part of each CDR3.

J,V,CDR3
TRBJ2-4,TRBV6-5,CASSYSTGSLNIQYF
TRBJ1-2,TRBV5-4,CASSHPDRETNYGYTF
TRBJ2-3,TRBV4-1,CASSPWTGGTDTQYF
TRBJ2-1,TRBV4-3,CASSQAQGTLNEQFF
TRBJ2-7,TRBV27,CASSRTGLSYEQYF
TRBJ1-2,TRBV5-1,CASSPYRDYVYTF
TRBJ1-3,TRBV7-8,CASSIGSGGGDTIYF
TRBJ2-1,TRBV11-3,CASSRSSYNEQFF
TRBJ2-7,TRBV29-1,CSVEGGSIVREQYF
TRBJ1-1,TRBV7-2,CASSLGPGRGTEAFF
TRBJ1-5,TRBV19,CASSSWQTNSNQPQHF
TRBJ2-3,TRBV2,CASRRQGAADTQYF
TRBJ2-7,TRBV10-2,CASSAGGEQYF
TRBJ1-2,TRBV9,CASSPRTGQTYGYTF
TRBJ2-1,TRBV10-3,CAITSGGNNNEQFF
TRBJ1-1,TRBV6-1,CATQPGTMNTEAFF
TRBJ2-7,TRBV11-2,CASSPDRRNEQYF
TRBJ2-7,TRBV25-1,CASKTSGSYEQYF
TRBJ2-7,TRBV6-5,CASSLDRGKFYEQYF
TRBJ2-1,TRBV7-2,CASSLMLAGDGEQFF
TRBJ1-4,TRBV7-9,CASSSGQGSEKLFF
TRBJ1-5,TRBV5-6,CASSPGGLGQPQHF
TRBJ2-7,TRBV5-4,CASSPTGGRGYEQYF
TRBJ2-7,TRBV6-1,CASSLAGGHEQYF
TRBJ1-2,TRBV27,CASSGVGGGIYGYTF
TRBJ1-2,TRBV5-1,CASSYQSGPNYGYTF
TRBJ2-7,TRBV15,CATTPGQGARRYF
TRBJ1-3,TRBV28,CASSSPPLAGNTIYF